What follows are 28 T cell receptor beta chains derived from one specimen sequenced in a study of brain T cells in children with intractable seizures. The repertoire was sequenced with immunoSEQ multiplex PCR; TCRdb's copy has only in-frame clones and lacks some. The data hold around 340,000 clones, with about 93% observed a single time. The time point denotes: blood from clinic visit 5 months post-surgery; TSC patient then seizure free. Material: peripheral blood, obtained about 5 months after surgery. These receptors all stem from a boy under two years old with tuberous sclerosis and intractable seizures.

The chain has TRBV24-1 and TRBJ2-7; the D gene is possibly TRBD2 (5 bases). CDR1 and CDR2 (germline): KGHDR, SFDVKD. V was cut by 4 bases and J by 2 bases, with 8 bases left in between. The CDR3 contains 13 residues. This CDR3 reads CATSEREAYEQYF. The CDR3 nucleotides are TGTGCCACCAGTGAGAGGGAAGCCTACGAGCAGTACTTC.

This clone was seen a single time. CDR3 in amino acids: CASSEDPGQKNSPLHF. CDR3 nucleotide sequence: TGTGCCAGCAGTGAGGACCCTGGACAGAAAAATTCACCCCTCCACTTT. The chain is built from TRBV6-2 or TRBV6-3 and TRBJ1-6; D perhaps matches TRBD1 (6 bases). The V end lost 5 bases, the J end lost 7 bases, and 18 bases lay between the germline ends. CDR1 and CDR2 (germline): MNHEY, SVGEGT. The CDR3 consists of 16 residues.

The chain joins TRBV21-1 to TRBJ1-2; the table's D call, TRBD1, was not checked against the DNA. TRBV21-1 is described as a pseudogene. CDR3 length: 14 residues. CDR3 region: CASSKEGTNYGYTF. The CDR3 coding sequence is TGTGCCAGCAGCAAAGAGGGGACAAACTATGGCTACACCTTC.

The rearrangement joins TRBV6-5 to TRBJ2-7, with TRBD1 matching 8 bases. The CDR3 length is 14 residues. V shed 2 bases, J shed 4 bases, and the junction held 4 bases outside the gene matches. Germline CDR1 and CDR2: MNHEY and SVGAGI. The CDR3 region is CASSYRDRQYEQYF. The DNA for the CDR3 is TGTGCCAGCAGTTACCGGGACAGGCAGTACGAGCAGTACTTC.

This chain uses TRBV5-1 with TRBJ2-1; possible D gene TRBD2, 5 bases. V shed 0 bases and J shed 1 base, with 17 bases lying between them. The germline V gene has CDR1 SGHRS and CDR2 YFSETQ. The CDR3 extends over 18 amino acids. Here the CDR3 DNA reads TGCGCCAGCAGCTTGGCCCCAGATGGGAGAGGGTCCTACAATGAGCAGTTCTTC. Its protein product is CASSLAPDGRGSYNEQFF.

This chain links TRBV7-6 with TRBJ2-2, with D uncertain. The V gene's germline CDR1 is SGHVS and CDR2 FNYEAQ. CDR3 length: 16 amino acids. The V end lost 1 base, the J end lost 5 bases, and 14 bases lay between the germline ends. The DNA of the CDR3 is TGTGCCAGCAGCTTAGGGTCTAGGAGTGGAACCGGGGAGCTGTTTTTT. Protein sequence: CASSLGSRSGTGELFF.

The rearrangement links TRBV19 to TRBJ1-2; D is ambiguous. This CDR3 is 9 amino acids long. V lost 11 bases, J lost 6 bases, and 7 bases lay in between. In germline, CDR1 is LNHDA, CDR2 SQIVND (reference sequence). CDR3 region: CAGIHGYTF. The CDR3 bases are TGTGCCGGGATCCATGGCTACACCTTC.

This clone was picked up a small number of times. The chain joins TRBV6-4 to TRBJ2-3; 11 bases are a match to TRBD1. This CDR3 is built from 16 residues. J lost 4 bases, V lost 0 bases, and 3 bases had no gene match. The germline CDR1 and CDR2 sequences are MRHNA and SNTAGT. The CDR3 spells CASSDSLGQGADTQYF. As DNA, the CDR3 is TGTGCCAGCAGTGACTCGTTGGGACAGGGGGCAGATACGCAGTATTTT.

The chain recombines TRBV7-2 with TRBJ2-1; no clear D gene. This CDR3 spans 13 amino acids. V dropped 5 bases and J dropped 10 bases, with 15 bases sitting between them. The germline V gene has CDR1 SGHTA and CDR2 FQGNSA. The CDR3 sequence: CASSRMPPYEQFF. CDR3 bases: TGTGCCAGCAGCCGAATGCCCCCGTACGAGCAGTTCTTC. Combining the CDR3 with reference TRBV7-2 and TRBJ2-1 gives the whole variable domain GAGVSQSPSNKVTEKGKDVELRCDPISGHTALYWYRQSLGQGLEFLIYFQGNSAPDKSGLPSDRFSAERTGGSVSTLTIQRTQQEDSAVYLCASSRMPPYEQFFGPGTRLTVL.

This clone was seen only once. The CDR3 nucleotides are TGTGCCAGCTCGTCCCTCGTCCTCTCGAGCCTCGATGAGCAGTTCTTC. Its translation is CASSSLVLSSLDEQFF. The chain is built from TRBV18 and TRBJ2-1; D unclear. This CDR3 is built from 16 residues. V dropped 6 bases and J dropped 8 bases, with 23 bases sitting between them. Germline-derived CDR1 and CDR2 are KGHSH and LQKENI. Combining the CDR3 with reference TRBV18 and TRBJ2-1 gives the whole variable domain NAGVMQNPRHLVRRRGQEARLRCSPMKGHSHVYWYRQLPEEGLKFMVYLQKENIIDESGMPKERFSAEFPKEGPSILRIQQVVRGDSAAYFCASSSLVLSSLDEQFFGPGTRLTVL.

V gene TRBV2 combines with J gene TRBJ1-2; D gene uncertain. The V end lost 2 bases, the J end lost 7 bases, and 11 bases lay between the germline ends. The germline V gene encodes CDR1 SNHLY and CDR2 FYNNEI. The CDR3 is 13 amino acids. CDR3 DNA: TGTGCCAGCAGTGAAATGAGATCTCTTGGCTACACCTTC. Translating it yields CASSEMRSLGYTF.

The rearrangement uses TRBV7-2 and TRBJ2-7; no reliable D call. V lost 1 base and J lost 5, with 15 bases in between. The CDR3 length is 15 residues. Germline CDR1 is SGHTA and CDR2 is FQGNSA. This CDR3 reads CASSLGSGSYDEQYF. The CDR3 bases are TGTGCCAGCAGCTTAGGATCCGGGTCCTACGACGAGCAGTACTTC.

The V gene is TRBV6-2 or TRBV6-3, the J gene TRBJ1-1; D is unresolved. V was shortened by 3 bases and J by 3 bases, with 14 bases between the two germline ends. The CDR3 is 15 residues long. Germline V lookup: CDR1 MNHEY, CDR2 SVGEGT. The CDR3 loop reads CASSYYGSGYTEAFF. CDR3 coding DNA: TGTGCCAGCAGTTATTATGGCAGCGGCTACACTGAAGCTTTCTTT.

The chain uses TRBV6-6 and TRBJ1-5; D possibly corresponds to TRBD1 (5 bases). V lost 4 bases and J lost 7, with 14 bases in between. CDR3 size: 14 residues. Looked up from germline, CDR1 is MNHNY and CDR2 is SVGAGI (reference sequence). Here the CDR3 reads CASSFLGTGQPQHF. The DNA for the CDR3 is TGTGCCAGCAGTTTTTTGGGAACAGGACAGCCCCAGCATTTT.

The genes are TRBV6-5 and TRBJ2-7; 8 bases agree with TRBD1. CDR3 length equals 13 residues. Germline values: CDR1 MNHEY, CDR2 SVGAGI. Losses at the gene ends were 2 bases for V and 3 bases for J; bases not matched to a gene: 0. The CDR3 sequence is CASSYGTGYEQYF. CDR3 in DNA: TGTGCCAGCAGTTACGGGACAGGCTACGAGCAGTACTTC.

The CDR3 loop is CASSSGGEYNEQFF. Written as DNA, the CDR3 is TGTGCCAGCAGCTCAGGAGGGGAATACAATGAGCAGTTCTTC. The chain joins TRBV7-2 to TRBJ2-1; tentative D call: TRBD2 (6 bases). Per the germline V gene, CDR1 is SGHTA and CDR2 is FQGNSA. CDR3 length equals 14 residues. V gave up 4 bases and J gave up 4 bases, with 11 bases separating them. Full variable domain (remainder filled in from reference TRBV7-2 and TRBJ2-1): GAGVSQSPSNKVTEKGKDVELRCDPISGHTALYWYRQSLGQGLEFLIYFQGNSAPDKSGLPSDRFSAERTGGSVSTLTIQRTQQEDSAVYLCASSSGGEYNEQFFGPGTRLTVL.

As for this clone: Other DNA variants within this sample encode the same CDR3. This chain joins TRBV6-5 and TRBJ1-1; the match to TRBD1 covers 7 bases. This CDR3 has 13 amino acids. The ends lost 6 bases at V and 1 base at J; junction bases unmatched: 2. CDR1 MNHEY and CDR2 SVGAGI come from the germline V gene. The CDR3 spells CASRRQGNTEAFF. The CDR3 nucleotides are TGTGCCAGCAGACGACAGGGGAACACTGAAGCTTTCTTT.

The gene calls are TRBV19 and TRBJ2-5; D uncertain. Germline values: CDR1 LNHDA, CDR2 SQIVND (reference sequence). The CDR3 extends over 13 amino acids. Trimming left V 4 bases short and J 0 bases short, with 6 bases between. The CDR3 region is CASSRSDQETQYF. In DNA, the CDR3 is TGTGCCAGTAGTAGGTCAGACCAAGAGACCCAGTACTTC.

V and J are TRBV5-6 and TRBJ1-1, with a tentative D call TRBD1 (6 bases). CDR1 is SGHDT, CDR2 YYEEEE, per germline. This CDR3 has 14 residues. V lost 3 bases to trimming and J lost 2 bases, with 11 bases between them. Written as DNA, the CDR3 is TGTGCCAGCAGCTGGACAGCCCTTAACACTGAAGCTTTCTTT. It is translated as CASSWTALNTEAFF.

The CDR3: CASSSTGVGEQFF. Here the CDR3 DNA reads TGTGCCAGCAGCTCAACAGGGGTAGGTGAGCAGTTCTTC. The gene calls are TRBV7-9 and TRBJ2-1; 7 nucleotides agree with TRBD1. V shed 4 bases and J 9 bases; nucleotides not matched to a gene: 6. Looked up from germline, CDR1 is SEHNR and CDR2 is FQNEAQ (reference sequence). The CDR3 runs to 13 residues.

This rearrangement joins TRBV9 to TRBJ2-1; D uncertain. CDR3 length: 14 residues. CDR1 is SGDLS and CDR2 is YYNGEE in the germline V gene. The ends were cut back, 6 bases at V and 3 bases at J, with 13 bases in the middle. CDR3 sequence (DNA): TGTGCCAGCACTCCCGCTTATCTCTACAATGAGCAGTTCTTC. Its translation: CASTPAYLYNEQFF. Full variable domain (outside the CDR3, taken from reference TRBV9 and TRBJ2-1): DSGVTQTPKHLITATGQRVTLRCSPRSGDLSVYWYQQSLDQGLQFLIQYYNGEERAKGNILERFSAQQFPDLHSELNLSSLELGDSALYFCASTPAYLYNEQFFGPGTRLTVL.

The rearrangement joins TRBV6-6 to TRBJ2-3, with 7 bases identical to TRBD1. The V and J ends lost 4 bases and 2 bases, in that order; junction bases with no gene match: 6. CDR1 and CDR2 from the germline V gene are MNHNY and SVGAGI (reference sequence). There are 15 residues in the CDR3. DNA of the CDR3: TGTGCCAGCAGTTCGAAGACAGGGAACACAGATACGCAGTATTTT. Residues: CASSSKTGNTDTQYF.

J is TRBJ2-3 and V is TRBV7-3; D might be TRBD1 (5 bases). This CDR3 has 14 amino acids. Germline V gene lookup returns CDR1 SGHTA and CDR2 FQGTGA. V was cut by 2 bases and J by 1 base, with 7 bases left in between. The CDR3 reads CASSLGRGTDTQYF. Here the CDR3 DNA reads TGTGCCAGCAGCTTAGGCAGGGGCACAGATACGCAGTATTTT.

The J gene is TRBJ2-7, the V gene TRBV10-3, with a possible D match to TRBD2 (5 bases). This CDR3 is built from 14 residues. Germline V gene data show CDR1 as ENHRY and CDR2 as SYGVKD. Between the trimmed V and J ends, which lost 6 bases and 4 bases, there was a span of 16 bases. This CDR3 reads CAIRSSILVYEQYF. DNA for the CDR3: TGTGCCATCAGATCTTCCATACTAGTTTACGAGCAGTACTTC.

This clone was observed a single time. The J gene is TRBJ2-5, the V gene TRBV12-5; no firm D call. From germline, CDR1 is LGHNT and CDR2 FRNRAP. The CDR3 spans 13 residues. Trimming cost V 7 bases and J 0 bases, with 9 bases left between them. The CDR3 reads CASAREYQETQYF. CDR3 nucleotides: TGTGCTAGTGCCCGAGAGTACCAAGAGACCCAGTACTTC.

The CDR3 reads CASKPEGSGELFF. CDR3 nucleotide sequence: TGTGCCAGTAAACCCGAGGGGTCAGGGGAGCTGTTTTTT. The chain employs TRBV19 and TRBJ2-2; D may match TRBD1 or TRBD2 (5 bases each). Germline loops: CDR1 LNHDA, CDR2 SQIVND (reference sequence). The CDR3 has 13 amino acids. V shed 7 bases and J shed 8 bases, with 14 bases lying between them.

The J gene is TRBJ2-7, the V gene TRBV5-4; TRBD1 aligns across 7 bases. The germline gives CDR1 SGHNT, CDR2 YYREEE (reference sequence). V lost 0 bases, J lost 5 bases, and 2 bases stayed unmatched. This CDR3 spans 13 amino acids. The CDR3 protein is CASSLGQGNEQYF. DNA of the CDR3: TGTGCCAGCAGCTTGGGACAGGGAAACGAGCAGTACTTC.

This chain connects TRBV21-1 to TRBJ1-5. TRBV21-1 is labeled a pseudogene. The CDR3 covers 17 residues. The CDR3 here is CASSKAPNEDSNQPQHF. The CDR3, as DNA: TGTGCCAGCAGCAAAGCCCCAAACGAGGATAGCAATCAGCCCCAGCATTTT.